The 5 T cell receptor beta chains presented below share a single source sample, sequenced in a study of glioma-infiltrating T cells after dendritic cell vaccination. The repertoire was sequenced with immunoSEQ multiplex PCR; TCRdb's copy has only in-frame clones and lacks some. Counted here are about 95,000 clones, about 83% occurring once; the ten biggest clones make up roughly 2.9%. Source: blood, taken before dendritic cell vaccination. The receptor source for this set is a human donor with glioblastoma.

This clone is a singleton in its sample. V gene TRBV6-4 combines with J gene TRBJ1-5, with D unresolved. Trimming took 3 bases from V and 0 from J, leaving 18 bases between them. The CDR3 is made up of 18 amino acids. Germline CDR1 MRHNA, CDR2 SNTAGT. CDR3 sequence reads: CASSESPRARPSNQPQHF. The CDR3 coding sequence is TGTGCCAGCAGTGAATCCCCGAGGGCCCGCCCTAGCAATCAGCCCCAGCATTTT.

The rearrangement uses TRBV6-1 and TRBJ2-7; D is possibly TRBD2 (6 bases). This CDR3 has 14 amino acids. V was pared by 5 bases and J by 0 bases, with 11 bases between. The germline gives CDR1 MNHNS, CDR2 SASEGT. The CDR3 loop reads CASSPLGSSYEQYF. In DNA, the CDR3 is TGTGCCAGCAGTCCCCTCGGGAGCTCCTACGAGCAGTACTTC.

The CDR3 loop reads CASSLGQVMNTEAFF. The CDR3 coding sequence is TGTGCCAGCAGCCTCGGACAGGTCATGAACACTGAAGCTTTCTTT. The rearrangement links TRBV7-2 to TRBJ1-1; TRBD1 agrees at 7 bases. The germline CDR1 and CDR2 sequences are SGHTA and FQGNSA. The CDR3 totals 15 residues. The V gene end was trimmed by 5 bases and the J gene end by 0 bases; junction bases not matched to a gene: 6.

The chain carries TRBV12-5 and TRBJ2-7; 16 nucleotides match TRBD2. With 6 bases clipped from V and 1 base from J, the junction kept 18 bases outside the gene matches. The CDR3 runs to 21 residues. Germline V gene lookup returns CDR1 LGHNT and CDR2 FRNRAP. The DNA for the CDR3 is TGTGCTAGTGGCCCCTTAGACAGGGAGGGACTAGCGGGAGGGCAATCCTACGAGCAGTACTTC. Protein product: CASGPLDREGLAGGQSYEQYF.

This chain joins TRBV6-1 and TRBJ2-7; maybe TRBD1 (6 bases). The germline CDR1 and CDR2 sequences are MNHNS and SASEGT. The CDR3 length is 15 residues. The V end was cut by 5 bases, the J end by 2 bases, with 16 bases between. This CDR3 is CASSPFSTGAYEQYF. The CDR3 bases are TGTGCCAGCAGTCCATTTTCGACAGGCGCCTACGAGCAGTACTTC.